This TCR beta chain was observed in a study of cytomegalovirus exposure and HLA in healthy donors. Background on the study: In terms of ancestry, the Caucasian-associated cluster contained 80% to 90% of the approximately 400 genotyped donors.

Germline V lookup: CDR1 MGHRA, CDR2 YSYEKL. The ends were cut back, 0 bases at V and 0 bases at J, with 6 bases in the middle. The CDR3 totals 14 residues. Findings and caveats of the study: 15,000 to 20,000 TCR beta sequences were associated with HLA alleles at 0.05 false discovery rate in a later analysis.

The PCR used 60 Vbeta and 13 Jbeta primers. The repertoire was sequenced with immunoSEQ multiplex PCR; TCRdb's copy has only in-frame clones and lacks some. The sample holds approximately 220,000 clones, 60% to 85% seen once. Comments on this clone: The target antigen is unknown.

The chain has TRBV4-1 and TRBJ2-7, with unresolved D. The specimen sequenced was PBMCs. The clonotype originates from a man aged 40-50 years in good health and CMV-seronegative. CDR3: CASSQERDSYEQYF. CDR3 nucleotides: TGCGCCAGCAGCCAAGAGCGCGACTCCTACGAGCAGTACTTC.